This is a list of T cell receptor beta chains from one sample in a study of T cell responses to AZD1222 COVID-19 vaccine. Method: immunoSEQ multiplex PCR; TCRdb's copy keeps in-frame clones and lacks some. The sample has about 96,000 clones; under 90% are singletons. The source material was peripheral blood, sampled on day 0 of AZD1222 vaccination. The receptors were gathered from an adult in good health. Each CDR3 is given with its conserved first and last residue. The D gene is left open where the match is weak. The listing skips clone size in some rows; elsewhere it reads once, few, many or a size class.

TRBJ2-1,.,14,TRBV5-1,TRBD1,TGCGCCAGCAGCCGGAGGACAGGGGACAATGAGCAGTTCTTC,CASSRRTGDNEQFF
TRBJ2-7,.,16,TRBV7-3,TRBD2,TGTGCCAGCAGCACGTCAGGGGGACTAGCGGGCTACGAGCAGTACTTC,CASSTSGGLAGYEQYF
TRBJ2-7,.,12,TRBV28,.,TGTGCCAGCACTCGAGGGGAGTGGGGGCAGTACTTC,CASTRGEWGQYF
TRBJ1-5,few,14,TRBV2,TRBD1,TGTGCCAGCAGGCCCGGGACAGAGTATCAGCCCCAGCATTTT,CASRPGTEYQPQHF
TRBJ2-7,.,16,TRBV5-1,.,TGCGCCAGCAGCTTGGCACCCGGGATTGGGGGGTACGAGCAGTACTTC,CASSLAPGIGGYEQYF
TRBJ1-5,.,9,TRBV21-1,.,TGTGCCAGCAATCAGCCCCAGCATTTT,CASNQPQHF
TRBJ1-1,few,14,TRBV6-5,.,TGTGCCAGCAGTTACCCCGGACGGAACACTGAAGCTTTCTTT,CASSYPGRNTEAFF
TRBJ1-1,.,12,TRBV7-3,.,TGTGCCACCGACACCTGGGGCTCCGAAGCTTTCTTT,CATDTWGSEAFF
TRBJ1-6,.,16,TRBV5-5,TRBD1,TGTGCCAGCAGCCGGGGACAGGGGAGCTATAATTCACCCCTCCACTTT,CASSRGQGSYNSPLHF
TRBJ2-1,.,16,TRBV3-1/TRBV3-2,.,TGTGCCAGCAGCCTAGCGAGCTCGTGGGGCGGGTGGGAGGAGTTCTTC,CASSLASSWGGWEEFF
TRBJ1-6,.,16,TRBV5-8,.,TGTGCCAGCATCCTCTACCGTGGGCCGGGCCATTCACCCCTCCACTTT,CASILYRGPGHSPLHF
TRBJ1-2,once,12,TRBV7-9,.,TGTGCCAGCAGCCAGGACAGCTATGGCTACACCTTC,CASSQDSYGYTF
TRBJ2-7,.,14,TRBV13,TRBD2,TGTGCCAGCAGCTTAAGAGCGGGAGTCGGCGAGCAGTACTTC,CASSLRAGVGEQYF
TRBJ2-3,.,15,TRBV7-2,TRBD2,TGTGCCAGCAGCCTTGGACTAGCGGGAATGGATACGCAGTATTTT,CASSLGLAGMDTQYF
TRBJ1-1,once,13,TRBV4-3,.,TGCGCCAGCAGCGCAACAGAAAACACTGAAGCTTTCTTT,CASSATENTEAFF
TRBJ1-5,.,15,TRBV30,TRBD1,TGTGCCTGGAGTCGGGCAGGGGGAAGCAATCAGCCCCAGCATTTT,CAWSRAGGSNQPQHF
TRBJ2-3,.,14,TRBV9,.,TGTGCCAGCAGCGTAGGTCTCGCGGGAGATACGCAGTATTTT,CASSVGLAGDTQYF
TRBJ1-2,.,14,TRBV28,.,TGTGCCAGCAGTTTATTGGAGGGGCGTTCTGGCTACACCTTC,CASSLLEGRSGYTF
TRBJ1-5,.,20,TRBV6-2/TRBV6-3,TRBD1,TGTGCCAGCAGTTCAGACCGGACAGGGACACGGGGTGTTGGCAATCAGCCCCAGCATTTT,CASSSDRTGTRGVGNQPQHF
TRBJ2-6,.,14,TRBV6-5,.,TGTGCCAGCAGTTTTTACCTTGGGGCCAACGTCCTGACTTTC,CASSFYLGANVLTF
TRBJ2-4,.,13,TRBV19,TRBD1,TGTGCCACCACCCGGGACAGGGGTGGCATTCAGTACTTC,CATTRDRGGIQYF
TRBJ2-6,.,13,TRBV9,.,TGTGCCAGCAGCGTAGTTGGGGCCAACGTCCTGACTTTC,CASSVVGANVLTF
TRBJ2-7,few,14,TRBV6-5,.,TGTGCCAGCAGTCCACCCAGACAACCCTACGAGCAGTACTTC,CASSPPRQPYEQYF
TRBJ1-2,.,14,TRBV6-5,TRBD1,TGTGCCAGCAGTTCCGGGACAGGGGGCCGGAGCTACACCTTC,CASSSGTGGRSYTF
TRBJ1-1,.,15,TRBV6-5,TRBD1,TGTGCCAGCAGTTACCCATGGACAGGGGGGACTGAAGCTTTCTTT,CASSYPWTGGTEAFF
TRBJ2-5,.,13,TRBV24-1,.,TGTGCCACCAGTGACCACATGAAAGAGACCCAGTACTTC,CATSDHMKETQYF
TRBJ1-2,.,13,TRBV30,TRBD1,TGTGCCTGGTCCCGGGACAGGGGGGAAGGCTACACCTTC,CAWSRDRGEGYTF
TRBJ2-1,.,15,TRBV19,.,TGTGCCAGTAGTATAGGCCTAGCACTCTACAGTGAGCAGTTCTTC,CASSIGLALYSEQFF
TRBJ1-5,.,15,TRBV23-1,TRBD1,TGCGCCAGCAGTGGTCGACAGGGCGGCAATCAGCCCCAGCATTTT,CASSGRQGGNQPQHF
TRBJ1-2,.,16,TRBV4-2,.,TGTGCCAGCAGCCAAGATACGATAGGGAGGGACTATGGCTACACCTTC,CASSQDTIGRDYGYTF
TRBJ1-5,.,15,TRBV5-1,TRBD1,TGCGCCAGCAGCTTGGAAGGGACAGGGGTTCAGCCCCAGCATTTT,CASSLEGTGVQPQHF
TRBJ1-4,.,16,TRBV7-6,.,TGTGCCAGCAGCTTCCGGGACGGTTTAACTAATGAAAAACTGTTTTTT,CASSFRDGLTNEKLFF
TRBJ1-6,.,14,TRBV18,TRBD1,TGTGCCAGCTCACCGGGACAGGGGGAATCACCCCTCCACTTT,CASSPGQGESPLHF
TRBJ1-4,.,13,TRBV19,.,TGTGCCAGTAGTCGGCAGGGGAGAGAAAAACTGTTTTTT,CASSRQGREKLFF
TRBJ1-2,few,12,TRBV24-1,.,TGTGCCACCAGTGATCCGGGCCGCGGCTACACCTTC,CATSDPGRGYTF
TRBJ2-7,.,15,TRBV9,TRBD2,TGTGCCAGCAGCGTTAGCGGGAGAAGGGCCAACGAGCAGTACTTC,CASSVSGRRANEQYF
TRBJ2-5,.,13,TRBV7-2,.,TGTGCCAGCAGCTTAGGTCCGGGGTGGACCCAGTACTTC,CASSLGPGWTQYF
TRBJ1-1,.,17,TRBV28,.,TGTGCCAGCAGTTTATTCGGGGGCCCGGGGCCCAGGGTTGAAGCTTTCTTT,CASSLFGGPGPRVEAFF
TRBJ2-7,.,15,TRBV5-1,TRBD2,TGCGCCAGCAGCGGGCGGACTAGCGGGGGGTTGGAGCAGTACTTC,CASSGRTSGGLEQYF
TRBJ2-7,once,16,TRBV7-2,TRBD2,TGTGCCAGCAGTAAAATCTCTAGCGGGAGGAACACGCAGCAGTACTTC,CASSKISSGRNTQQYF
TRBJ1-4,.,15,TRBV6-4,TRBD1,TGTGCCAGCAGTCAACTACAGGGGGCAGGTGAAAAACTGTTTTTT,CASSQLQGAGEKLFF
TRBJ2-4,.,18,TRBV19,TRBD1,TGTGCCAGTAGTCCCTGGACAGGGGAAGGTTACGCCAAAAACATTCAGTACTTC,CASSPWTGEGYAKNIQYF
TRBJ1-5,.,13,TRBV18,.,TGTGCCAGCTCACCAAAAAGCAATCAGCCCCAGCATTTT,CASSPKSNQPQHF
TRBJ2-2,.,14,TRBV11-2,.,TGTGCCAGCAGCTCGCGGGCCACAAACGGGGAGCTGTTTTTT,CASSSRATNGELFF
TRBJ1-3,.,15,TRBV19,TRBD1,TGTGCCAGTAGTACCCCGACAGGGTCTGGAAACACCATATATTTT,CASSTPTGSGNTIYF
TRBJ2-7,.,14,TRBV5-1,TRBD1,TGCGCCAGCAGCAACCGGGACAGGGGGTACGAGCAGTACTTC,CASSNRDRGYEQYF
TRBJ2-2,.,15,TRBV6-5,.,TGTGCCAGCAGTTATCGGGACCCGAACACCGGGGAGCTGTTTTTT,CASSYRDPNTGELFF
TRBJ1-3,.,15,TRBV2,.,TGTGCCAGCGCGACAACCCCCCTCTCTGGAAACACCATATATTTT,CASATTPLSGNTIYF
TRBJ1-1,once,13,TRBV19,TRBD1,TGTGCCAGTACCGGGACAGGGAACACTGAAGCTTTCTTT,CASTGTGNTEAFF
TRBJ2-5,.,14,TRBV5-1,TRBD2,TGCGCCAGCAGAACTAGCGGGATACAAGAGACCCAGTACTTC,CASRTSGIQETQYF
TRBJ2-1,.,12,TRBV7-3,TRBD1,TGTGCCAGCAGCATCGGGACAGGGGGTCTGTTCTTC,CASSIGTGGLFF
TRBJ2-2,.,15,TRBV28,.,TGTGCCAGCAGTACACTAGGGGGAGGTACCGGGGAGCTGTTTTTT,CASSTLGGGTGELFF
TRBJ1-2,.,12,TRBV28,.,TGTGCCAGCAGTTTATCGATTGTTGGCTACACCTTC,CASSLSIVGYTF
TRBJ1-1,.,14,TRBV6-5,.,TGTGCCAGCAGTTACCTGAGGGAGAACACTGAAGCTTTCTTT,CASSYLRENTEAFF
TRBJ2-1,.,15,TRBV30,TRBD2,TGTGCCTGGAGCGCGGGGACTAGAAGGTACAATGAGCAGTTCTTC,CAWSAGTRRYNEQFF
TRBJ2-1,once,13,TRBV30,.,TGTGCCTGGAGGGTGAGTTCTTACAATGAGCAGTTCTTC,CAWRVSSYNEQFF
TRBJ2-1,.,16,TRBV27,TRBD2,TGTGCCAGCAGTTTCCTTACTAGCGGCAATAACAATGAGCAGTTCTTC,CASSFLTSGNNNEQFF
TRBJ1-5,.,14,TRBV30,.,TGTGCCTGGAGTGTAACGGGTAGGGATCAGCCCCAGCATTTT,CAWSVTGRDQPQHF
TRBJ2-3,.,14,TRBV24-1,.,TGTGCCACCAGTGATGTCTCAGGGGGGGATACGCAGTATTTT,CATSDVSGGDTQYF
TRBJ2-7,.,14,TRBV11-2,TRBD1,TGTGCCAGCAGCTTAGGACAGGGAATCTACGAGCAGTACTTC,CASSLGQGIYEQYF